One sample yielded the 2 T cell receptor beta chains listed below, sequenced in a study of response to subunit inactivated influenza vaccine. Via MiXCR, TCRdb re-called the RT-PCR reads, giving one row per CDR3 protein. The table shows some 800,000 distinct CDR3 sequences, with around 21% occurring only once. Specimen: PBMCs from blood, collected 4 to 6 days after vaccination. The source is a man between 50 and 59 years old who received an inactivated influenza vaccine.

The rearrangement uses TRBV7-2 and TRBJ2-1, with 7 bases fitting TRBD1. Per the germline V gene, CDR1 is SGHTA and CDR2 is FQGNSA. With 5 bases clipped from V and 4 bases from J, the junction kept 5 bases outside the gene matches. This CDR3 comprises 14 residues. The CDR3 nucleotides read TGTGCCAGCAGCCGAGACAGGGTTTACAATGAGCAGTTCTTC. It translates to CASSRDRVYNEQFF.

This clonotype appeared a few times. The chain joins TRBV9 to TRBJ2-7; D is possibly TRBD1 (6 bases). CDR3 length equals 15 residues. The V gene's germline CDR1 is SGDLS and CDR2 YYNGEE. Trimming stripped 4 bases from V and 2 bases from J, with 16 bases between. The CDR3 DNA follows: TGTGCCAGCAGCTTGTCCGGGACATCAGCCTACGAGCAGTACTTC. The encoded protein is CASSLSGTSAYEQYF. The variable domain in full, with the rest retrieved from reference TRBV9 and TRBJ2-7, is DSGVTQTPKHLITATGQRVTLRCSPRSGDLSVYWYQQSLDQGLQFLIQYYNGEERAKGNILERFSAQQFPDLHSELNLSSLELGDSALYFCASSLSGTSAYEQYFGPGTRLTVT.